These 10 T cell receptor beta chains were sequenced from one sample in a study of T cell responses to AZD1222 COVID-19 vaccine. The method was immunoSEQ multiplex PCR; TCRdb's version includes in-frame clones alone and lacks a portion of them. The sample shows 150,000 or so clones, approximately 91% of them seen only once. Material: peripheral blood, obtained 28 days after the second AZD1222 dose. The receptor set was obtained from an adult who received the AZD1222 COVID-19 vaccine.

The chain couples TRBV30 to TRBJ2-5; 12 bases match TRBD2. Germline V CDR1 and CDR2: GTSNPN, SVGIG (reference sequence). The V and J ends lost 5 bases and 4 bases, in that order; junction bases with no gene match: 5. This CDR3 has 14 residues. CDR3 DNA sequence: TGTGCCTGGGGTCCGGGACTAGCGGGAGAGACCCAGTACTTC. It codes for CAWGPGLAGETQYF. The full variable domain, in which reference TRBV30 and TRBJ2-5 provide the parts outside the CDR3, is SQTIHQWPATLVQPVGSPLSLECTVEGTSNPNLYWYRQAAGRGLQLLFYSVGIGQISSEVPQNLSASRPQDRQFILSSKKLLLSDSGFYLCAWGPGLAGETQYFGPGTRLLVL.

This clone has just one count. In DNA form, the CDR3 reads TGTGCCAGCAGCTTGGCCCCCGGCACAGATACGCAGTATTTT. Protein: CASSLAPGTDTQYF. The chain recombines TRBV5-5 with TRBJ2-3; D uncertain. The V end was cut by 0 bases, the J end by 1 base, with 6 bases between. CDR1 and CDR2 (germline): SGHKS, YYEKEE (reference sequence). This CDR3 comprises 14 residues.

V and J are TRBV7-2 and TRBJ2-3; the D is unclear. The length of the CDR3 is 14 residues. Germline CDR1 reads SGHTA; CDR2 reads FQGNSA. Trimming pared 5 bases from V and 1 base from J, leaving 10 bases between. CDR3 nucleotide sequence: TGTGCCAGCAGCCCGTGGGCTGGCACAGATACGCAGTATTTT. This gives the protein CASSPWAGTDTQYF.

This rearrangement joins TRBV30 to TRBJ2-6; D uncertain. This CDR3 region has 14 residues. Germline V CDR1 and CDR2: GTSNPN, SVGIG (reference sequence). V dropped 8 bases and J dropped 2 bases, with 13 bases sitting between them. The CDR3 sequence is CARQRNAGANVLTF. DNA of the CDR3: TGTGCCCGTCAAAGGAACGCTGGGGCCAACGTCCTGACTTTC.

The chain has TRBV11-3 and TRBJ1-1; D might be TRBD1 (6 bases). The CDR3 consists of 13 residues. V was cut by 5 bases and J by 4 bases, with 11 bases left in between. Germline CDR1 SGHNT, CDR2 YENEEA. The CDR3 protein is CASSQGQFTEAFF. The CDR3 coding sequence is TGTGCCAGCAGCCAAGGACAGTTCACTGAAGCTTTCTTT.

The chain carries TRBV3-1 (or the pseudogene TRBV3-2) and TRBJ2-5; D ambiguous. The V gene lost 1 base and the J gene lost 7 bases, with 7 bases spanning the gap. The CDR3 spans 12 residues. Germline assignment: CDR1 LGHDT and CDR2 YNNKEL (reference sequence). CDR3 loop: CASSQVVGTQYF. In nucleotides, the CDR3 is TGTGCCAGCAGCCAAGTAGTCGGGACCCAGTACTTC.

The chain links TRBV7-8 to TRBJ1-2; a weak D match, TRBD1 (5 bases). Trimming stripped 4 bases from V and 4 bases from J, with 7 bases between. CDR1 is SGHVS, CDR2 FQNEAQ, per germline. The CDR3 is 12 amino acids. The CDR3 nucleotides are TGTGCCAGCAGCTGGGGGGGCTATGGCTACACCTTC. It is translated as CASSWGGYGYTF.

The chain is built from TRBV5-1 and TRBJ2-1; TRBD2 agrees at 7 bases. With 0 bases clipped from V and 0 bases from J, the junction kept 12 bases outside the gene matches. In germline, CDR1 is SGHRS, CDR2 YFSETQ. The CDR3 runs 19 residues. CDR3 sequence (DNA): TGCGCCAGCAGCTTGGATCCTAGCGGAACGGGGAGCTCCTACAATGAGCAGTTCTTC. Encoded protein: CASSLDPSGTGSSYNEQFF.

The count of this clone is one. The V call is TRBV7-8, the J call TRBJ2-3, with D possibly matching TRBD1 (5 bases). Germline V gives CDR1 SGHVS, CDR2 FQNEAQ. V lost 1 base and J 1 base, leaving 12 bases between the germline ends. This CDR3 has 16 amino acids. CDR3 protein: CASSLVTGVGTDTQYF. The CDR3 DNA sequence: TGTGCCAGCAGCTTAGTTACAGGAGTTGGCACAGATACGCAGTATTTT.

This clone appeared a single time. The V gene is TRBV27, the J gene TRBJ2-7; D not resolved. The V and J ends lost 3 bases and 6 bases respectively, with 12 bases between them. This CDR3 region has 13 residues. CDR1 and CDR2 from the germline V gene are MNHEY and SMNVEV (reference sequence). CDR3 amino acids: CASSFGPVGEQYF. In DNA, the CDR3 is TGTGCCAGCAGTTTCGGGCCTGTTGGCGAGCAGTACTTC.